A single sample is the source of the 12 T cell receptor beta chains below, sequenced in a study of Graves' ophthalmopathy and Graves' hyperthyroidism. Transcripts of RNA were the source for amplifying TCR beta CDR3 regions. HTBI primers primed a first-round RT-PCR, and a second-round multiplex PCR followed. TCRdb fed the multiplex PCR reads into MiXCR, producing one record per CDR3 protein. The table has approximately 1.2 million distinct CDR3 sequences, 35% to 45% seen once. Sample: peripheral blood or thyroid tissue (not recorded which). The receptors derive from an adult man with Graves' hyperthyroidism.

There are a few counts of this clonotype. The V gene is TRBV7-9, the J gene TRBJ2-2; TRBD1 might be the D (5 bases). This CDR3 is 14 amino acids long. In germline, CDR1 is SEHNR, CDR2 FQNEAQ (reference sequence). The V and J ends lost 4 bases and 6 bases respectively, with 12 bases between them. Here the CDR3 DNA reads TGTGCCAGCAGCTCTTTCAGGGCCGCCGGGGAGCTGTTTTTT. Translation gives CASSSFRAAGELFF.

This clonotype was seen repeatedly, ten times or more. For the CDR3, the DNA is TGCAGCGTTAAGGGAGGTACCGGGGAGCTGTTTTTT. Translating it yields CSVKGGTGELFF. This chain joins TRBV29-1 and TRBJ2-2, with D maybe TRBD2 (6 bases). The CDR3 runs to 12 residues. The germline gives CDR1 SQVTM, CDR2 ANQGSEA. Deletions cut 5 bases from V and 5 bases from J, with 9 bases between.

The chain recombines TRBV10-3 with TRBJ1-1; a weak D match, TRBD1 (6 bases). Germline CDR1 is ENHRY and CDR2 is SYGVKD. Trimming left V 1 base short and J 1 base short, with 10 bases between. This CDR3 contains 15 residues. CDR3 protein: CAISELTGKNTEAFF. The CDR3 DNA reads TGTGCCATCAGTGAGTTGACAGGAAAGAACACTGAAGCTTTCTTT.

This clonotype has only one observation. The rearrangement uses TRBV9 and TRBJ2-3, with 9 positions matching TRBD1. Germline V gene data show CDR1 as SGDLS and CDR2 as YYNGEE. The CDR3 totals 15 residues. The trim removed 5 bases at V and 3 bases at J, leaving 7 bases unmatched. CDR3 in DNA: TGTGCCAGCAGTGTCCGACAGGGGGGGACAGATACGCAGTATTTT. This sequence encodes CASSVRQGGTDTQYF.

V gene TRBV4-2 combines with J gene TRBJ2-2, with D perhaps matching TRBD1 (6 bases). The germline V and J ends were trimmed by 5 bases and 5 bases, with 18 bases remaining between them. The CDR3 consists of 16 residues. CDR1 and CDR2 from the germline V gene are LGHNA and YNFKEQ. The CDR3 protein is CASSLGMGAVTGELFF. DNA for the CDR3: TGTGCCAGCAGCTTGGGTATGGGGGCTGTTACCGGGGAGCTGTTTTTT.

This clonotype was observed once. This may be a read error: a much more frequent sequence differs by one nucleotide. DNA of the CDR3: TGTGCCAGCAGTTACAGGACCAAAGAGACCCAGTACTTC. Translating it yields CASSYRTKETQYF. The chain links TRBV5-5 to TRBJ2-5; perhaps TRBD1 as D (5 bases). Trimming shortened V by 5 bases and J by 3 bases, and 11 bases separated the two germline ends. Per the germline V gene, CDR1 is SGHKS and CDR2 is YYEKEE (reference sequence). The CDR3 runs 13 residues.

This clonotype was found many times. V is TRBV12-3 or TRBV12-4 and J is TRBJ2-3, with 8 bases matching TRBD2. The CDR3 has 15 amino acids. The trim removed 6 bases at V and 2 bases at J, leaving 7 bases unmatched. As DNA, the CDR3 is TGTGCCAGCAGCCCCAGCGGGGGAGCCACAGATACGCAGTATTTT. This translates into CASSPSGGATDTQYF.

This chain links TRBV7-8 with TRBJ2-5; D possibly corresponds to TRBD2 (6 bases). The CDR3 consists of 15 residues. Germline CDR1 is SGHVS and CDR2 is FQNEAQ. V lost 3 bases and J 5 bases, leaving 16 bases between the germline ends. For the CDR3, the DNA is TGTGCCAGCAGCTTTACGACTAGGGGAGAGGAGACCCAGTACTTC. This translates into CASSFTTRGEETQYF. The full variable domain, its missing parts supplied by reference TRBV7-8 and TRBJ2-5, is GAGVSQSPRYKVAKRGQDVALRCDPISGHVSLFWYQQALGQGPEFLTYFQNEAQLDKSGLPSDRFFAERPEGSVSTLKIQRTQQEDSAVYLCASSFTTRGEETQYFGPGTRLLVL.

This sequence joins TRBV29-1 and TRBJ2-7; either TRBD1 or TRBD2 may fit D (6 bases each). In germline, CDR1 is SQVTM, CDR2 ANQGSEA. V lost 3 bases to trimming and J lost 2 bases, with 23 bases between them. The CDR3 sequence is 17 residues long. CDR3 DNA sequence: TGCAGCGTTGACCTAAAAGTAGGGGGGTCACCGACCTACGAGCAGTACTTC. Its translation: CSVDLKVGGSPTYEQYF.

The chain couples TRBV7-8 to TRBJ1-5, with 7 nucleotides matching TRBD1. Germline V gene lookup returns CDR1 SGHVS and CDR2 FQNEAQ. Trimming removed 5 bases from V and 7 bases from J; junction bases left unmatched: 14. The CDR3 consists of 16 residues. The CDR3 here is CASSQEAGAGGQPQHF. As DNA, the CDR3 is TGTGCCAGCAGCCAAGAGGCTGGTGCAGGGGGGCAGCCCCAGCATTTT.

V gene TRBV10-3 combines with J gene TRBJ2-7, with D tentatively TRBD2 (5 bases). The CDR3 contains 9 residues. The germline V gene encodes CDR1 ENHRY and CDR2 SYGVKD. V shed 7 bases and J shed 7 bases, with 5 bases lying between them. The CDR3 loop reads CAITGEQYF. DNA for the CDR3: TGTGCCATCACGGGGGAGCAGTACTTC.

Notes on this clonotype: One end of the junction does not line up with germline, which may come from a read error. The chain uses TRBV10-3 and TRBJ1-5; D may be TRBD1 (6 bases). Germline lookup yields CDR1 ENHRY and CDR2 SYGVKD. The CDR3 covers 15 residues. The DNA for the CDR3 is TGTGCCAGCAGTGCCGGGACACCTAGCAATCAGCCCCAGCATTTT. It yields the protein CASSAGTPSNQPQHF.